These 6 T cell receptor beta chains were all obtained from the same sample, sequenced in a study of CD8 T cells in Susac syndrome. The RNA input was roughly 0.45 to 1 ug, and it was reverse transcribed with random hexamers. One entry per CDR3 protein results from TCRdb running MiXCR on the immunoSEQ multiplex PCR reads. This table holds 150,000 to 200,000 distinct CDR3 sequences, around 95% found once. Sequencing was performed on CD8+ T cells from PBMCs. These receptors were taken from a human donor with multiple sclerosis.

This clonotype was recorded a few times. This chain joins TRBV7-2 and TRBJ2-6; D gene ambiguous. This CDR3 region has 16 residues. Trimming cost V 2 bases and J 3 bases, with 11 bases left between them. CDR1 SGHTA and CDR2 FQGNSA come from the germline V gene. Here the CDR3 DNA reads TGTGCCAGCAGCTTACCCCCCTTCAGTGGGGCCAACGTCCTGACTTTC. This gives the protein CASSLPPFSGANVLTF. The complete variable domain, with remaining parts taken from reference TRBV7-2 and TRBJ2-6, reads GAGVSQSPSNKVTEKGKDVELRCDPISGHTALYWYRQSLGQGLEFLIYFQGNSAPDKSGLPSDRFSAERTGGSVSTLTIQRTQQEDSAVYLCASSLPPFSGANVLTFGAGSRLTVL.

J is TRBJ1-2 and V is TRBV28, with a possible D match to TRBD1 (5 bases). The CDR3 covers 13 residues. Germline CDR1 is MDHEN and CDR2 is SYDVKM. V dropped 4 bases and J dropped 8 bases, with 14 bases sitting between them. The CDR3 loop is CASSSTEPGGYTF. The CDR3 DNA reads TGTGCCAGCAGTTCGACAGAGCCTGGGGGCTACACCTTC.

This chain's CDR3 is CASSEGVAGLKETQYF. CDR3 nucleotides: TGTGCCAGCAGTGAAGGGGTAGCGGGGCTGAAAGAGACCCAGTACTTC. The chain couples TRBV2 to TRBJ2-5, with 8 positions matching TRBD2. V dropped 1 base and J dropped 3; count of bases not matched to a gene: 7. From germline, CDR1 is SNHLY and CDR2 FYNNEI. The CDR3 sequence is 16 residues long.

The CDR3 protein is CASSPGGGYGYTF. The CDR3 nucleotides read TGTGCCAGCAGCCCCGGGGGGGGCTATGGCTACACCTTC. The chain is built from TRBV12-3 or TRBV12-4 and TRBJ1-2, with a tentative D call TRBD1 (5 bases). Between the trimmed V and J ends, which lost 6 bases and 4 bases, there was a span of 12 bases. CDR3 size: 13 residues.

CDR3: CASSQEWPGLILEPGTDTQYF. The CDR3 bases are TGCGCCAGCAGCCAAGAATGGCCAGGGCTTATCCTAGAGCCGGGCACAGATACGCAGTATTTT. The genes are TRBV4-1 and TRBJ2-3; maybe TRBD1 (5 bases). The CDR3 has 21 residues. The germline CDR1 and CDR2 sequences are MGHRA and YSYEKL. Trimming cost V 0 bases and J 1 base, with 26 bases left between them.

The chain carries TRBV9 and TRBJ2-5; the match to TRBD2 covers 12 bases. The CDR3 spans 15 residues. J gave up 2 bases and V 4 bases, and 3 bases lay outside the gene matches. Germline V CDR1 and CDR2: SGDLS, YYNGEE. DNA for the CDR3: TGTGCCAGCAGCTTGACTAGCGGGAGACAAGAGACCCAGTACTTC. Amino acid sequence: CASSLTSGRQETQYF. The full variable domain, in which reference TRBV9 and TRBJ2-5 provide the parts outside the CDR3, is DSGVTQTPKHLITATGQRVTLRCSPRSGDLSVYWYQQSLDQGLQFLIQYYNGEERAKGNILERFSAQQFPDLHSELNLSSLELGDSALYFCASSLTSGRQETQYFGPGTRLLVL.